These 2 T cell receptor beta chains came from one sample sequenced in a study of blood T cells in healthy people across ages. Alongside a J-beta primer mix, a sample-barcoded 5' primer served in a second PCR lasting about 6 to 12 cycles. MiXCR, run by TCRdb on the 5' RACE reads, gives a single entry per CDR3 protein. This sample has around 1,800,000 distinct CDR3 sequences, with about two fifths found just once. The sequenced sample consisted of blood. These receptors originate from a human donor in good health.

The V call is TRBV3-1, the J call TRBJ2-4, with D hard to call. The end of the DNA aligns better with TRBJ2-7, so the J call may be wrong. In germline, CDR1 is LGHDT, CDR2 YNNKEL (reference sequence). CDR3 length equals 10 residues. The CDR3 region is CASSQCEQYF. DNA for the CDR3: TGTGCCAGCAGCCAGTGCGAGCAGTACTTC.

The genes are TRBV28 and TRBJ2-7, with D possibly being TRBD2 (5 bases). Matching the DNA end better, TRBJ2-5 makes the J call doubtful. Per the germline V gene, CDR1 is MDHEN and CDR2 is SYDVKM. The CDR3 runs 15 residues. CDR3 bases: TGTGCCAGCTGCGAGGTAATCTCGACGGGGGAGACCCAGTACTTC. It specifies CASCEVISTGETQYF.